The next 10 T cell receptor beta chains were all read from a single sample in a study of cytomegalovirus exposure and HLA in healthy donors. The PCR contained 60 Vbeta and 13 Jbeta primers. The repertoire was sequenced with immunoSEQ multiplex PCR; TCRdb's copy has only in-frame clones and lacks some. The sample shows around 150,000 clones, 63% of them seen only once. The material sequenced was PBMCs. The receptors stem from an older woman in good health and CMV-seropositive.

This clone was observed a handful of times. The chain uses TRBV9 and TRBJ2-5, with D possibly TRBD2 on 7 matching bases. V lost 4 bases to trimming and J lost 2 bases, with 12 bases between them. Germline loops: CDR1 SGDLS, CDR2 YYNGEE. The CDR3 loop spans 14 amino acids. Here the CDR3 reads CASSQGGGQETQYF. For the CDR3, the DNA is TGTGCCAGCAGCCAAGGGGGAGGGCAAGAGACCCAGTACTTC.

Note on this clone: One end of the junction varies from germline; a read error may be responsible. V usage is TRBV4-2 and J usage is TRBJ2-1; TRBD2 matches at 11 bases. The germline V gene encodes CDR1 LGHNA and CDR2 YNFKEQ. The CDR3 contains 14 residues. The CDR3 nucleotides are TGTGCCAGCAGCCAAGGACTAGCGGGAAATGTGCAGTTCTTC. It codes for CASSQGLAGNVQFF.

The count of this clone is one. The CDR3 coding sequence is TGCGCCAGCAGCCGGGATCAGCTATACGAGCAGTACTTC. Translation: CASSRDQLYEQYF. The chain uses TRBV10-2 and TRBJ2-5; perhaps TRBD2 as D (5 bases). The end of the DNA fits TRBJ2-7 better, so the J call may be wrong. Germline loops: CDR1 WSHSY, CDR2 SAAADI. The CDR3 contains 13 residues.

The CDR3 is CASSLSGRAAETQYF. In DNA, the CDR3 is TGTGCCAGCAGCCTTAGCGGGAGGGCGGCAGAGACCCAGTACTTC. This chain connects TRBV7-3 to TRBJ2-5, with 11 bases matching TRBD2. J lost 4 bases, V lost 5 bases, and 6 bases had no gene match. CDR1 SGHTA and CDR2 FQGTGA come from the germline V gene. The CDR3 is 15 residues long.

This clone has more than one count but fewer than ten. The rearrangement joins TRBV27 to TRBJ2-5, with 12 bases identical to TRBD2. The better agreement between TRBJ2-7 and the DNA end casts doubt on the J call. The germline gives CDR1 MNHEY, CDR2 SMNVEV (reference sequence). The CDR3 length is 15 residues. CDR3 region: CASRPTSGGTYEQYF. The CDR3 DNA sequence: TGTGCCAGCAGACCCACTAGCGGGGGGACCTACGAGCAGTACTTC.

This sequence joins TRBV30 and TRBJ1-2; D is unclear. Between the trimmed V and J ends, which lost 2 bases and 4 bases, there was a span of 14 bases. CDR1 is GTSNPN and CDR2 is SVGIG in the germline V gene (reference sequence). The CDR3 runs 14 residues. CDR3: CAWSPPSGFYGYTF. Here the CDR3 DNA reads TGTGCCTGGAGTCCGCCCTCGGGGTTCTATGGCTACACCTTC.

V and J are TRBV18 and TRBJ2-5, with a tentative D call TRBD2 (7 bases). CDR3 length: 15 residues. V dropped 1 base and J dropped 2 bases, with 11 bases sitting between them. Germline loops: CDR1 KGHSH, CDR2 LQKENI. For the CDR3, the DNA is TGTGCCAGCTCACCACTGCGGGGGCTACAAGAGACCCAGTACTTC. This codes for CASSPLRGLQETQYF.

This chain links TRBV5-1 with TRBJ2-1, with 13 bases fitting TRBD2. This CDR3 has 18 amino acids. The V segment lost 1 base and the J segment 3 bases; nucleotides outside the gene matches: 7. Germline assignment: CDR1 SGHRS and CDR2 YFSETQ. CDR3 sequence: CASSLLRGTSGNYNEQFF. CDR3 sequence (DNA): TGCGCCAGCAGCTTGTTACGTGGGACTAGCGGGAACTACAATGAGCAGTTCTTC.

The sample holds a few counts of this clone. The chain recombines TRBV2 with TRBJ1-3; D perhaps matches TRBD1 (5 bases). Germline loops: CDR1 SNHLY, CDR2 FYNNEI. Between the trimmed V and J ends, which lost 7 bases and 5 bases, there was a span of 21 bases. The CDR3 covers 16 residues. CDR3: CASKVRGSETRNTIYF. In DNA, the CDR3 is TGTGCCAGCAAAGTCCGGGGGAGCGAGACTAGAAACACCATATATTTT.

V usage is TRBV18 and J usage is TRBJ1-2; 10 nucleotides match TRBD1. This CDR3 is built from 14 residues. Germline V lookup: CDR1 KGHSH, CDR2 LQKENI. With 3 bases clipped from V and 2 bases from J, the junction kept 0 bases outside the gene matches. The CDR3 nucleotides read TGTGCCAGCTCACCGGACAGGGGGAACTATGGCTACACCTTC. The encoded protein is CASSPDRGNYGYTF.